This T cell receptor (beta chain) was recorded in a study of blood T cell repertoires in COVID-19. Across the whole study: Samples of COVID-19 (acute and convalescent) were obtained from the United States, Italy and Spain. The cDNA or gDNA used as material had been derived from T cells, B-cell-depleted T cells, or PBMCs.

Authors' processing steps: Reference gene primer amplification in the assay estimated nucleated cell counts. Sequencing was performed with immunoSEQ multiplex PCR; in TCRdb, only in-frame clones are kept and a portion is missing. That table is the source of V, J and clone size, and D and trimming were worked out from the DNA. Among more than 60,000 clones listed, approximately 80% were seen once. The receptor was derived from a man aged 55 to 69 with active or convalescent COVID-19. The sample was peripheral blood.

In nucleotides, the CDR3 is TGTGCCAGCAGTGAGGGGGGGAGCCATGAGCAGTTCTTC. Translated, it gives CASSEGGSHEQFF. The rearrangement joins TRBV6-1 to TRBJ2-1; TRBD2 aligns across 7 bases. The length of the CDR3 is 13 residues. CDR1 MNHNS and CDR2 SASEGT come from the germline V gene. Trimming took 3 bases from V and 8 from J; bases not matched to a gene: 4.